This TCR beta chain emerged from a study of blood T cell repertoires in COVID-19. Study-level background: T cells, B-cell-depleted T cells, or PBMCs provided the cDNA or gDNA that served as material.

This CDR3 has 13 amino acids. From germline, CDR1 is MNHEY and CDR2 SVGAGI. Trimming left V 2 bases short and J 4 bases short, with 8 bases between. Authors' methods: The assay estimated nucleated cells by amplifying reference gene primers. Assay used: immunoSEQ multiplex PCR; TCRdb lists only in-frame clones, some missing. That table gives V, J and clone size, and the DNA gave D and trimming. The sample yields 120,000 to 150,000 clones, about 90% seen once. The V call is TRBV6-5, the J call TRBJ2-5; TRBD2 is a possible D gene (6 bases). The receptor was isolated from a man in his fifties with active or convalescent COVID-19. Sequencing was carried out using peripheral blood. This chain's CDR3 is CASSYLGGETQYF. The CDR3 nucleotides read TGTGCCAGCAGTTACCTCGGGGGAGAGACCCAGTACTTC.